This T cell receptor beta chain was captured by sequencing in a study of T-cell memory formation after mild COVID-19. About the research overall: Largely donor-specific TCR clusters were found.

This clonotype was recorded at least ten times. Its antigen remains unidentified. CDR3 length: 17 residues. Germline values: CDR1 SGHTA, CDR2 FQGTGA. V lost 5 bases, J lost 0 bases, and 16 bases lay in between. Study observations and caveats: CD4/CD8 balance characterized clones contracting day 15 to 85, and CD4+ skew characterized later expanders.

A 5'RACE reaction primed in the constant segment made cDNA libraries of TCR alpha and TCR beta, and these carried sample barcodes and UMIs. TCRdb redid the calling of the 5' RACE reads with MiXCR, one entry per CDR3 protein. The repertoire includes 300,000 to 400,000 distinct CDR3 sequences, about an eighth of them detected once, and roughly 22% sits in the top ten. Sequenced material: PBMCs or a T cell subset sorted from them (not recorded which). The rearrangement links TRBV7-3 to TRBJ2-2; the D gene is possibly TRBD1 (6 bases). The TCR was taken from a man between 18 and 35 years old who had mild COVID-19 (a few samples of this study predate the infection). Cell type and time point are not known. In DNA, the CDR3 is TGTGCCAGCAGCAAGACGCCAGGGGCCCCGAACACCGGGGAGCTGTTTTTT. Translating it yields CASSKTPGAPNTGELFF.